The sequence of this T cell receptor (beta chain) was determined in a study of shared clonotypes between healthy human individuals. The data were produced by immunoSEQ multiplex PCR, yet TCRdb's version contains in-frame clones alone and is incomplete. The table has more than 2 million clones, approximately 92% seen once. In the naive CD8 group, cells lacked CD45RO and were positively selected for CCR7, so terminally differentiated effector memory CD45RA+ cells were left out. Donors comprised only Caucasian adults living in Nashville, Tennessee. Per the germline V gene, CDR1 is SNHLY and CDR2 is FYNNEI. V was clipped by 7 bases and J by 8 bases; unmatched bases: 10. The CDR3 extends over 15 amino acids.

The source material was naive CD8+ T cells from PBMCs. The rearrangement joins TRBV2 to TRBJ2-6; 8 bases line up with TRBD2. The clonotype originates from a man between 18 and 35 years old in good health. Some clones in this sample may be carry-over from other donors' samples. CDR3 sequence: CASKPGGSNPNVLTF. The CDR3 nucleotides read TGTGCCAGCAAACCGGGAGGGAGTAACCCCAACGTCCTGACTTTC.